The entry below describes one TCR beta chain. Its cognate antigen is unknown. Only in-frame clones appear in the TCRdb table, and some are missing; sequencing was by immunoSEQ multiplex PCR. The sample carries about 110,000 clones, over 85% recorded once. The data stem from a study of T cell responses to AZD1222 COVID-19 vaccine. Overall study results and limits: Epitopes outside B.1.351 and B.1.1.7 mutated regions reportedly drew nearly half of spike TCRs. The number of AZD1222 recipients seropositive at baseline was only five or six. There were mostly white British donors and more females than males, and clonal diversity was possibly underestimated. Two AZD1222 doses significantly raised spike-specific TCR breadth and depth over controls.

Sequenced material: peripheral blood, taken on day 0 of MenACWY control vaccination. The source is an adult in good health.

The DNA for the CDR3 is TGTGCCTGGTCCCCCCGGGGCGCTTTGGATCAGCCCCAGCATTTT. Its protein product is CAWSPRGALDQPQHF. V is TRBV30 and J is TRBJ1-5; D possibly corresponds to TRBD1 (5 bases). This CDR3 has 15 residues. Trimming took 5 bases from V and 5 from J, leaving 19 bases between them. From germline, CDR1 is GTSNPN and CDR2 SVGIG (reference sequence).